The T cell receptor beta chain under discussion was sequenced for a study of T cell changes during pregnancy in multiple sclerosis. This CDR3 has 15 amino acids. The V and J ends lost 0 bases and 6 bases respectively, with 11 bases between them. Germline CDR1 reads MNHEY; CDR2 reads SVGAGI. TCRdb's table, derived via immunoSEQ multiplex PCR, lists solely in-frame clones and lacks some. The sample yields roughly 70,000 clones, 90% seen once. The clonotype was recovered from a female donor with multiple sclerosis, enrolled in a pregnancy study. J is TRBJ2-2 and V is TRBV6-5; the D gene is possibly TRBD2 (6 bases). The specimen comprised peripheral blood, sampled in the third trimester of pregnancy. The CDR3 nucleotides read TGTGCCAGCAGTTACTCGGTGACTAGTCCCGGGGAGCTGTTTTTT. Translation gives CASSYSVTSPGELFF.